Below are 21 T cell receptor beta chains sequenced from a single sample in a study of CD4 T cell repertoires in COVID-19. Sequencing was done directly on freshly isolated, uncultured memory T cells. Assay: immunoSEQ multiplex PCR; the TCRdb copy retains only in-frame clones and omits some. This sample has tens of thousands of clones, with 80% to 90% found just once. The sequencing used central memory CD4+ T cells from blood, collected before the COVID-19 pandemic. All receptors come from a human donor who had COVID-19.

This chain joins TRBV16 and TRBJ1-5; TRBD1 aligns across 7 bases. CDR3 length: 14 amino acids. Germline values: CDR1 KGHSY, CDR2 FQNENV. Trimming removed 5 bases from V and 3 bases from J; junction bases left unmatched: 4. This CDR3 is CASSSGTANQPQHF. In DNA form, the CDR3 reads TGTGCCAGCAGCTCCGGGACAGCCAATCAGCCCCAGCATTTT.

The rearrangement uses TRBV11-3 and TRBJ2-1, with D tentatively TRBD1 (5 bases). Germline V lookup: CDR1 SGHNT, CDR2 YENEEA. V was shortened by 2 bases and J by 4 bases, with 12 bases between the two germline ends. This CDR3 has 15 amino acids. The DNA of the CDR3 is TGTGCCAGCAGCTTACGGCAGGGTGGTTACAATGAGCAGTTCTTC. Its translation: CASSLRQGGYNEQFF.

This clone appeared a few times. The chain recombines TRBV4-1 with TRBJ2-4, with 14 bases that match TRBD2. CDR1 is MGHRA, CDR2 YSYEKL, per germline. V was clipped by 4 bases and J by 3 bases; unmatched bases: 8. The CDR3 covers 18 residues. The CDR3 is CASSPGLAGVVGKNIQYF. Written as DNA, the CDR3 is TGCGCCAGCAGCCCGGGACTAGCGGGAGTCGTCGGCAAAAACATTCAGTACTTC.

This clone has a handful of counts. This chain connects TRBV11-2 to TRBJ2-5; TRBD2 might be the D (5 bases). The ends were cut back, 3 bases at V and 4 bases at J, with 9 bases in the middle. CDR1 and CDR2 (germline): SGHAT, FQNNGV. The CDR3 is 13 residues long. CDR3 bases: TGTGCCAGCAGCTTTGAGGGAACAGAGACCCAGTACTTC. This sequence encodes CASSFEGTETQYF.

CDR3 residues: CASSQDLARTYEQYF. The CDR3 DNA sequence: TGTGCCAGCAGCCAAGATCTGGCCAGAACCTACGAGCAGTACTTC. This chain uses TRBV14 with TRBJ2-7; D unclear. The V end was cut by 0 bases, the J end by 2 bases, with 11 bases between. This CDR3 comprises 15 residues. CDR1 and CDR2 (germline): SGHDN, FVKESK.

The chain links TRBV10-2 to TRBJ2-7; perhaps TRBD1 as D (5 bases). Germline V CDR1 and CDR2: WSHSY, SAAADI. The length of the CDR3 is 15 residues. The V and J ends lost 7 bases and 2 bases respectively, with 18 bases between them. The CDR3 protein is CASKGMPGSTYEQYF. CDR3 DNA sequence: TGCGCCAGCAAGGGGATGCCCGGGTCGACCTACGAGCAGTACTTC.

The CDR3 bases are TGTGCCAGCAGCCCGGACTCAAATAGCAATCAGCCCCAGCATTTT. Its protein is CASSPDSNSNQPQHF. The chain combines TRBV7-6 with TRBJ1-5; the D is unclear. The V end lost 5 bases, the J end lost 0 bases, and 11 bases lay between the germline ends. CDR1 is SGHVS, CDR2 FNYEAQ, per germline. The CDR3 runs 15 residues.

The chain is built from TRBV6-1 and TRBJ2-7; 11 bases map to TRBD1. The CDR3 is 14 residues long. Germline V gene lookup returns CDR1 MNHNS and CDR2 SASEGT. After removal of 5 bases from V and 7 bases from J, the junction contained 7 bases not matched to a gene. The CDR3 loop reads CASSWTGTGGEQYF. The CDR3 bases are TGTGCCAGCAGTTGGACCGGGACAGGGGGAGAGCAGTACTTC.

The CDR3 DNA is TGTGCCAGCAGTGAATATGGGGAGGTCTATGGCTACACCTTC. Its protein product is CASSEYGEVYGYTF. The chain couples TRBV25-1 to TRBJ1-2; D ambiguous. The CDR3 spans 14 residues. CDR1 and CDR2 (germline): MGHDK, SYGVNS. Trimming removed 0 bases at V and 4 bases at J, with 9 bases between.

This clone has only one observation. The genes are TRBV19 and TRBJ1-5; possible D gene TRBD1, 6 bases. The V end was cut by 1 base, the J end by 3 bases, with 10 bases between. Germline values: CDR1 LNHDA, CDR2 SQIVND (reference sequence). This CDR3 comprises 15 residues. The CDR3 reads CASSIVGGSNQPQHF. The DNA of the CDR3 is TGTGCCAGTAGTATAGTAGGGGGATCCAATCAGCCCCAGCATTTT.

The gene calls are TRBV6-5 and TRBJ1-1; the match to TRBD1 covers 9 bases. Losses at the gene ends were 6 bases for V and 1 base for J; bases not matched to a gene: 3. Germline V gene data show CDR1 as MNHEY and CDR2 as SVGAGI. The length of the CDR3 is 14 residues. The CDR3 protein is CASSRDRENTEAFF. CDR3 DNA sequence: TGTGCCAGCAGCAGGGACAGGGAGAACACTGAAGCTTTCTTT.

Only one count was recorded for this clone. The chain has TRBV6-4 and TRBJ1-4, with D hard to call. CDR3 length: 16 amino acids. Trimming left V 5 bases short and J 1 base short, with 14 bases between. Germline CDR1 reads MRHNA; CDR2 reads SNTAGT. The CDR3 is CASSRPREGTNEKLFF. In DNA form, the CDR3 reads TGTGCCAGCAGTAGGCCTAGGGAGGGAACTAATGAAAAACTGTTTTTT.

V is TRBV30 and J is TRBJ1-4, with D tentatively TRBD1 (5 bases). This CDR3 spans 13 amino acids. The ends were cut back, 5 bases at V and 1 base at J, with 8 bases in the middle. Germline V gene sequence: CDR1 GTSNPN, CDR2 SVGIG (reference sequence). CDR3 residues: CAWAGGTNEKLFF. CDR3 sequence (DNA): TGTGCCTGGGCGGGGGGAACTAATGAAAAACTGTTTTTT.

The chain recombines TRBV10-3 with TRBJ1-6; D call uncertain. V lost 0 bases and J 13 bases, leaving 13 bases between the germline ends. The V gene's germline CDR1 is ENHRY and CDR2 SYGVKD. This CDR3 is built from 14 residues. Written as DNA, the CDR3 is TGTGCCATCAGTGAGTCGACGGGAGTGGGGCCCCTCCACTTT. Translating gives CAISESTGVGPLHF.

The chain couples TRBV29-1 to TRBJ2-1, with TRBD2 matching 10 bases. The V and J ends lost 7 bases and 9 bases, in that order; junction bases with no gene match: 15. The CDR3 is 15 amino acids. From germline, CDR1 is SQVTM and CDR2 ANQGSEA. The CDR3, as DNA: TGCAGCGCTCTTGGGCGAGCGGGGGGGCGCGGTGAGCAGTTCTTC. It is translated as CSALGRAGGRGEQFF.

The CDR3 spells CASSSKSIGDYEQYF. The CDR3 DNA sequence: TGTGCCAGCAGTTCTAAGTCCATCGGGGACTACGAGCAGTACTTC. V gene TRBV28 combines with J gene TRBJ2-7; the D gene is possibly TRBD2 (5 bases). The ends were cut back, 4 bases at V and 3 bases at J, with 16 bases in the middle. The CDR3 runs 15 residues. Germline V gives CDR1 MDHEN, CDR2 SYDVKM.

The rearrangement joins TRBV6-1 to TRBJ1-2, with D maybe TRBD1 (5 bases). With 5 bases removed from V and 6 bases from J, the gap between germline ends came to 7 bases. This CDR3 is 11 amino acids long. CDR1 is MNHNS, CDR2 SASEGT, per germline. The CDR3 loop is CASSRTHGYTF. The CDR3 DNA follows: TGTGCCAGCAGTAGGACACATGGCTACACCTTC.

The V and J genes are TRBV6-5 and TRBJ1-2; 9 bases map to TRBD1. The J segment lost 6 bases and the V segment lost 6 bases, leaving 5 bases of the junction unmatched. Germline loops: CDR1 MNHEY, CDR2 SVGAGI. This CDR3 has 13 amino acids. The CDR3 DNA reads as TGTGCCAGCAGAACCACAGGGGGCCATGGCTACACCTTC. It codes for CASRTTGGHGYTF.

CDR3 protein: CASSLKTLDSLRGGVQYF. Written as DNA, the CDR3 is TGTGCCAGCAGCCTAAAAACATTGGACAGCCTGCGAGGGGGGGTCCAGTACTTC. This chain connects TRBV7-9 to TRBJ2-5, with a weak D call TRBD2 (7 bases). Trimming took 5 bases from V and 10 from J, leaving 32 bases between them. The germline CDR1 and CDR2 sequences are SEHNR and FQNEAQ (reference sequence). The CDR3 consists of 18 residues. The complete variable domain, with remaining parts taken from reference TRBV7-9 and TRBJ2-5, reads DTGVSQNPRHKITKRGQNVTFRCDPISEHNRLYWYRQTLGQGPEFLTYFQNEAQLEKSRLLSDRFSAERPKGSFSTLEIQRTEQGDSAMYLCASSLKTLDSLRGGVQYFGPGTRLLVL.

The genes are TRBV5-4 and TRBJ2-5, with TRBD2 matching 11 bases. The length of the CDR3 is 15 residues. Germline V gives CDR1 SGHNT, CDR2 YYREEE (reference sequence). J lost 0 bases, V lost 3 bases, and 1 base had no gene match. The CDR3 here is CASSSTSGDQETQYF. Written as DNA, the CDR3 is TGTGCCAGCAGCTCGACTAGCGGGGACCAAGAGACCCAGTACTTC.

The CDR3 bases are TGTGCCAGCAGCAACGGGGGGCCCGTCAATCAGCCCCAGCATTTT. Translation gives CASSNGGPVNQPQHF. The V and J genes are TRBV19 and TRBJ1-5, with a possible D match to TRBD1 (6 bases). This CDR3 has 15 residues. V dropped 9 bases and J dropped 3 bases, with 18 bases sitting between them. Looked up from germline, CDR1 is LNHDA and CDR2 is SQIVND (reference sequence).